The clone carrying this T cell receptor (beta chain) was found a few times. Its antigen is still unknown. These data belong to a study of T cell repertoires in cytomegalovirus infection. The V end lost 5 bases, the J end lost 5 bases, and 16 bases lay between the germline ends. Germline V gene data show CDR1 as MNHEY and CDR2 as SVGEGT. The CDR3 sequence is 15 residues long. TCRdb itself ran the reads through MiXCR, one entry per CDR3 protein. The sample yields 550,000 to 700,000 distinct CDR3 sequences, roughly 42% seen once. J is TRBJ2-1 and V is TRBV6-2 or TRBV6-3, with D unclear. The specimen comprised cultured PBMCs, sampled from culture after CMV antigen stimulation. The receptor was derived from a human donor in good health (CMV status not recorded). Some clones in this sample may be carry-over from other donors' samples. CDR3 sequence: CASSNKLRLHNEQFF. The CDR3 DNA reads as TGTGCCAGCAGTAACAAACTTAGACTCCACAATGAGCAGTTCTTC.